What follows are 3 T cell receptor beta chains derived from one specimen sequenced in a study of shared clonotypes between healthy human individuals (dated by TCRdb to 2020 to 2022). For the CD8 naive samples, CD45RO-negative cells were positively selected for CCR7, yielding a CD45RA+CCR7+ population from which TemRA cells were excluded. Library preparation used the immunoSEQ multiplex PCR assay. TCRdb's version of the immuneACCESS table is confined to in-frame rearrangements and falls short of the full clone set. An unresolved V gene accounts for under half of the shortfall where checked; the remainder is of unknown origin. The sample includes roughly 600,000 clones, with roughly 98% observed a single time. The ten top clones hold 0.3% of the sample. Sequencing was done on a sample of naive CD8+ T cells sorted from blood. This sample's cell subset or site label indicates: CD45RA+CCR7+. The receptors stem from a man aged 30-40 years in good health.

V usage is TRBV7-2 and J usage is TRBJ2-3; 8 nucleotides agree with TRBD2. Germline V gene data show CDR1 as SGHTA and CDR2 as FQGNSA. This CDR3 is built from 18 residues. V was clipped by 2 bases and J by 1 base; unmatched bases: 11. CDR3 sequence (DNA): TGTGCCAGCAGCTTAATCCTAGCGGGTGCTACGGGCACAGATACGCAGTATTTT. Its translation: CASSLILAGATGTDTQYF.

This chain links TRBV29-1 with TRBJ2-1; D perhaps matches TRBD2 (6 bases). From germline, CDR1 is SQVTM and CDR2 ANQGSEA. CDR3 length equals 13 residues. V shed 4 bases and J shed 2 bases, with 9 bases lying between them. The CDR3 sequence is CSVAVAAYNEQFF. The CDR3 nucleotides read TGCAGCGTTGCCGTAGCGGCCTACAATGAGCAGTTCTTC.

This clone was seen just once. This CDR3 reads CASSQVASRSPTDTQYF. In nucleotides, the CDR3 is TGTGCCAGCAGCCAAGTCGCATCCAGGTCCCCCACAGATACGCAGTATTTT. The chain links TRBV14 to TRBJ2-3; D is uncertain. The V end lost 1 base, the J end lost 2 bases, and 16 bases lay between the germline ends. The CDR3 sequence is 17 residues long. In germline, CDR1 is SGHDN, CDR2 FVKESK. Drawing the rest from reference TRBV14 and TRBJ2-3, the complete variable domain is EAGVTQFPSHSVIEKGQTVTLRCDPISGHDNLYWYRRVMGKEIKFLLHFVKESKQDESGMPNNRFLAERTGGTYSTLKVQPAELEDSGVYFCASSQVASRSPTDTQYFGPGTRLTVL.